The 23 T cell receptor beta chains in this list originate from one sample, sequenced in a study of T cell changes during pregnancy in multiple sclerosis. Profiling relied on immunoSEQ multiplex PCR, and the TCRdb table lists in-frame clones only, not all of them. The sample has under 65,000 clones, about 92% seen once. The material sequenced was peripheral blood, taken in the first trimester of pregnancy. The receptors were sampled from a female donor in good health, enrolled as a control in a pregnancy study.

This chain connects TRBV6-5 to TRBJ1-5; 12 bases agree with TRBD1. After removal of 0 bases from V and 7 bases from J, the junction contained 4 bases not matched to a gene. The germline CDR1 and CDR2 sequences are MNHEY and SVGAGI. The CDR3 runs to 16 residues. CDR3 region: CASSYSGTGGAQPQHF. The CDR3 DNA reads TGTGCCAGCAGTTACTCTGGGACAGGGGGCGCGCAGCCCCAGCATTTT.

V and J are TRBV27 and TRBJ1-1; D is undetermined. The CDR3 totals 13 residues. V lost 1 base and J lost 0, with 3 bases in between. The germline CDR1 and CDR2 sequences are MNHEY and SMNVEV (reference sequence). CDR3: CASSLYMNTEAFF. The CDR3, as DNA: TGTGCCAGCAGTTTATATATGAACACTGAAGCTTTCTTT.

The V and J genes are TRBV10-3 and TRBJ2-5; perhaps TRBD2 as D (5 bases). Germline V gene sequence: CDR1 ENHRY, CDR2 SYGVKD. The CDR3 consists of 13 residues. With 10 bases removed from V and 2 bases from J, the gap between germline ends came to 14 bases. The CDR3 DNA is TGTGCCACCCGGGGAGTGTCTCAAGAGACCCAGTACTTC. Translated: CATRGVSQETQYF.

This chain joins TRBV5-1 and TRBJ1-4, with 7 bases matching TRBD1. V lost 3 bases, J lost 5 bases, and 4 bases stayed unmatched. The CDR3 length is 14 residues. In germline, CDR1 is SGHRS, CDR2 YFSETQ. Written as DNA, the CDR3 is TGCGCCAGCAGCTCCGGGACAGAGAATGAAAAACTGTTTTTT. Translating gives CASSSGTENEKLFF.

CDR3 loop: CAWSGGIGNQPQHF. CDR3 sequence (DNA): TGTGCCTGGTCGGGGGGCATTGGCAATCAGCCCCAGCATTTT. The chain is built from TRBV30 and TRBJ1-5; D is perhaps TRBD1 (6 bases). The length of the CDR3 is 14 residues. The germline CDR1 and CDR2 sequences are GTSNPN and SVGIG (reference sequence). V was trimmed by 5 bases and J by 2 bases, leaving 13 bases between them.

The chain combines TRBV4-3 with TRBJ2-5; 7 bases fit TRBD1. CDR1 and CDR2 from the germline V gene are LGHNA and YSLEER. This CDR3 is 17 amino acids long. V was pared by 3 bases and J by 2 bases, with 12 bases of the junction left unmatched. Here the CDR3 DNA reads TGCGCCAGCAGCCAGGACACAGGGGCCTGGAGGCAAGAGACCCAGTACTTC. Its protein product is CASSQDTGAWRQETQYF.

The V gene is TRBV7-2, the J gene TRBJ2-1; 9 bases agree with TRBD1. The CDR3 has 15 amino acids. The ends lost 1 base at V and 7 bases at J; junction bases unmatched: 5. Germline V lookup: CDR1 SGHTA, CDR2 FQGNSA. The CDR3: CASSLGTGGGNEQFF. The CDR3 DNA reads TGTGCCAGCAGCTTAGGAACAGGGGGCGGGAATGAGCAGTTCTTC.

This chain's CDR3 is CASSSLSSGNTIYF. The CDR3 DNA follows: TGTGCCAGCAGCTCCCTGAGCTCTGGAAACACCATATATTTT. This chain links TRBV7-9 with TRBJ1-3, with D hard to call. This CDR3 contains 14 residues. Trimming stripped 4 bases from V and 0 bases from J, with 7 bases between. Germline V lookup: CDR1 SEHNR, CDR2 FQNEAQ (reference sequence).

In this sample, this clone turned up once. The CDR3 DNA reads as TGCGCCAGCAGCCGGGACAGGCCCAGTGGAAACACCATATATTTT. Translated, it gives CASSRDRPSGNTIYF. The chain employs TRBV5-1 and TRBJ1-3; 8 bases fit TRBD1. Germline V gives CDR1 SGHRS, CDR2 YFSETQ. The CDR3 contains 15 residues. The trim removed 4 bases at V and 3 bases at J, leaving 6 bases unmatched.

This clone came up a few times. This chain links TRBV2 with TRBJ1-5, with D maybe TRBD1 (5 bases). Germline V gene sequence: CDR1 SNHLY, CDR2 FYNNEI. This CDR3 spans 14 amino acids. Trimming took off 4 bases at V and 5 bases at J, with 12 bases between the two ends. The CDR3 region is CASSGGGRDQPQHF. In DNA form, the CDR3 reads TGTGCCAGCAGTGGGGGGGGTAGGGATCAGCCCCAGCATTTT.

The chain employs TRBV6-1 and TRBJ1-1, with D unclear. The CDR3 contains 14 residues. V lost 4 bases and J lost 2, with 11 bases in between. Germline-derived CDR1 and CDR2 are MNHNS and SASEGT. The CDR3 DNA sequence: TGTGCCAGCAGTGCTCAGATCTTAAACACTGAAGCTTTCTTT. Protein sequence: CASSAQILNTEAFF.

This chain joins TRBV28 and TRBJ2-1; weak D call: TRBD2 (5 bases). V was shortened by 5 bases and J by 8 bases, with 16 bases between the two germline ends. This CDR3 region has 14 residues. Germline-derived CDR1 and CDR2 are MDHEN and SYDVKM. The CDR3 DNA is TGTGCCAGCAGTCCGCGGGTCTACGGGGATGAGCAGTTCTTC. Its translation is CASSPRVYGDEQFF.

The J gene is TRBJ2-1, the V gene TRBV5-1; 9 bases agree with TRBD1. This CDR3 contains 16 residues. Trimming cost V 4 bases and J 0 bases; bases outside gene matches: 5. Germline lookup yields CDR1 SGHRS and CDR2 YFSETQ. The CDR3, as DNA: TGCGCCAGCAGCCTGATGACAGGGGGCTCCTACAATGAGCAGTTCTTC. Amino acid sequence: CASSLMTGGSYNEQFF.

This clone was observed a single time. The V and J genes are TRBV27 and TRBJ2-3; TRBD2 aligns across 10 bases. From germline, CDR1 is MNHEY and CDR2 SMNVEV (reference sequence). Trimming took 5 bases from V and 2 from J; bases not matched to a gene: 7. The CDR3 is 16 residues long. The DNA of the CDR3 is TGTGCCAGCAGTCCAGGGGGACTAGCGTACACAGATACGCAGTATTTT. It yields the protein CASSPGGLAYTDTQYF.

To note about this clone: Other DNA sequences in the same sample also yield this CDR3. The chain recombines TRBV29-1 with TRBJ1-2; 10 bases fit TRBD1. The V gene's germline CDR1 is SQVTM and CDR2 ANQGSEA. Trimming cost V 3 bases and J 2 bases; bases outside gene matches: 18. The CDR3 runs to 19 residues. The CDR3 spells CSVEHPPPGQGTQNYGYTF. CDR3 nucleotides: TGCAGCGTTGAGCACCCGCCACCGGGACAGGGGACCCAAAACTATGGCTACACCTTC.

CDR3: CASSRQGGNYGYTF. The CDR3 DNA follows: TGTGCCAGCAGCCGACAGGGAGGAAACTATGGCTACACCTTC. V is TRBV5-4 and J is TRBJ1-2; 7 bases are shared with TRBD1. The CDR3 is made up of 14 amino acids. Unmatched junction bases numbered 5, after V lost 4 bases and J lost 2 bases. The germline gives CDR1 SGHNT, CDR2 YYREEE (reference sequence).

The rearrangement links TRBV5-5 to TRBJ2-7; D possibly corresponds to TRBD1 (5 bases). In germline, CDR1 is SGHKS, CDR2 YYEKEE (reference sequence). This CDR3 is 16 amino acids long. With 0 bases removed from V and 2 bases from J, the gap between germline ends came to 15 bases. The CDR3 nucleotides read TGTGCCAGCAGCTTGGACAGGCCCGGTGGCACCTACGAGCAGTACTTC. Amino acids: CASSLDRPGGTYEQYF.

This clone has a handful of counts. CDR3 protein: CASSSTQGSGNEQFF. The CDR3 region has the DNA TGTGCCAGCAGCTCTACTCAGGGTAGCGGGAATGAGCAGTTCTTC. The chain recombines TRBV6-5 with TRBJ2-1, with 7 nucleotides matching TRBD2. This CDR3 contains 15 residues. Germline CDR1 reads MNHEY; CDR2 reads SVGAGI. J gave up 7 bases and V 6 bases, and 12 bases lay outside the gene matches.

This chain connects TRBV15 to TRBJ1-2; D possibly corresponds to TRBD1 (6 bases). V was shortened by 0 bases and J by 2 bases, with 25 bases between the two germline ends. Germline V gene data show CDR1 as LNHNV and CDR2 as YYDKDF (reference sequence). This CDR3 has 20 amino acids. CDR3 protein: CATSRDWGDGGHLKNYGYTF. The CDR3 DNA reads TGTGCCACCAGCAGAGATTGGGGAGATGGGGGACACTTAAAAAACTATGGCTACACCTTC.

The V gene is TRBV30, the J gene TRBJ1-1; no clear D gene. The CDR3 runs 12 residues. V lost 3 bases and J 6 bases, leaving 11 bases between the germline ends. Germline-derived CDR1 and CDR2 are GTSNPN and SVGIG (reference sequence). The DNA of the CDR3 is TGTGCCTGGAGGTTCTTACAGCCTGAAGCTTTCTTT. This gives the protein CAWRFLQPEAFF.

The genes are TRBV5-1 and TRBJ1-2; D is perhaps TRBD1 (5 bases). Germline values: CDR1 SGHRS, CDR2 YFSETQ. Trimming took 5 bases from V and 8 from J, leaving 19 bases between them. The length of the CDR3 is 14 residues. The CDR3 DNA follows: TGCGCCAGCAGACCACCGGGACTTCTTACGGGCTACACCTTC. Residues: CASRPPGLLTGYTF.

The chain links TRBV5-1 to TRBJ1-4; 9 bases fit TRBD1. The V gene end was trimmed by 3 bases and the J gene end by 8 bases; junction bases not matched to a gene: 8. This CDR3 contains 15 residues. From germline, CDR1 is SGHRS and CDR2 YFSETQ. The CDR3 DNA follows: TGCGCCAGCAGCTCAACAGGGGGCCGGAACGAAAAACTGTTTTTT. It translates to CASSSTGGRNEKLFF.

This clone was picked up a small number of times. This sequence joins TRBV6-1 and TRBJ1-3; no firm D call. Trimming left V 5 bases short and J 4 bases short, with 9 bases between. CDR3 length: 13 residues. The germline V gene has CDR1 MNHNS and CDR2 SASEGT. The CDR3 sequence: CASSLLLGNTIYF. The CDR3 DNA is TGTGCCAGCAGTTTACTACTCGGAAACACCATATATTTT.